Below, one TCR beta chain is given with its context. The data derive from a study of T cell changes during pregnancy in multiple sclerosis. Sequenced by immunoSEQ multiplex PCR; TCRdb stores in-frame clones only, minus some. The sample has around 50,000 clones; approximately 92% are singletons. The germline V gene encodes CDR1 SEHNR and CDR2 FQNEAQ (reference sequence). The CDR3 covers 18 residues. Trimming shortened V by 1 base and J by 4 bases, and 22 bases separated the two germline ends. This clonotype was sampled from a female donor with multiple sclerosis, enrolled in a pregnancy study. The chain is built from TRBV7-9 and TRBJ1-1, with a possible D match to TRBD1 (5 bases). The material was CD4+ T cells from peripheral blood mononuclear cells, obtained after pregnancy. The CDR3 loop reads CASSLGAGFEGAGTEAFF. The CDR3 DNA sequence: TGTGCCAGCAGCTTAGGGGCGGGGTTCGAAGGGGCAGGCACTGAAGCTTTCTTT.